The clone carrying this TCR beta chain showed up just a few times. Its antigen is unknown. These data are taken from a study of cytomegalovirus exposure and HLA in healthy donors. PCR used 60 Vbeta primers and 13 Jbeta primers. Method: immunoSEQ multiplex PCR; TCRdb's copy keeps in-frame clones and lacks some. The top ten clones hold roughly 2.7% of a sample with 120,000 or so clones, 15% to 20% of them seen once. The study's findings and limits: Immune exposure information available was restricted to CMV serostatus. Follow-up analysis later connected one missense variant in DCLRE1C with trimming of TCR beta V- and J-genes. Later work found most CMV-associated TCR beta chains apparently HLA-restricted.

The V gene end was trimmed by 5 bases and the J gene end by 0 bases; junction bases not matched to a gene: 13. Germline assignment: CDR1 GTSNPN and CDR2 SVGIG (reference sequence). This CDR3 has 16 residues. This TCR came from a female donor in good health and CMV-seropositive. The chain joins TRBV30 to TRBJ2-7; 7 nucleotides agree with TRBD1. Sequencing input: PBMCs. DNA for the CDR3: TGTGCCTGGGGGAAGGGACAGCTGGCTCCCTCCTACGAGCAGTACTTC. This gives the protein CAWGKGQLAPSYEQYF.